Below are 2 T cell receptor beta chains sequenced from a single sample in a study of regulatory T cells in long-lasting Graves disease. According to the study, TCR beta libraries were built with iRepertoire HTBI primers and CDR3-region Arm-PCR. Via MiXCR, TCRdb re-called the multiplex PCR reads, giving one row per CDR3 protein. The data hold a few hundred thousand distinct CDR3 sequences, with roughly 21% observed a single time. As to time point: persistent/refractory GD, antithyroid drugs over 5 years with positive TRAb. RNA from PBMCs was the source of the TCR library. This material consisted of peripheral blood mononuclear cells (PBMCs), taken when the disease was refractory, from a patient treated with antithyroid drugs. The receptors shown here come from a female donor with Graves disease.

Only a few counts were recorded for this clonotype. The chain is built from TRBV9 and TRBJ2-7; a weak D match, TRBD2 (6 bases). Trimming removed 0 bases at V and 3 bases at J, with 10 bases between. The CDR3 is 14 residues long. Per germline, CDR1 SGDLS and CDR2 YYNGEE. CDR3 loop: CASSVGGAGYEQYF. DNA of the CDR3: TGTGCCAGCAGCGTAGGCGGGGCAGGCTACGAGCAGTACTTC.

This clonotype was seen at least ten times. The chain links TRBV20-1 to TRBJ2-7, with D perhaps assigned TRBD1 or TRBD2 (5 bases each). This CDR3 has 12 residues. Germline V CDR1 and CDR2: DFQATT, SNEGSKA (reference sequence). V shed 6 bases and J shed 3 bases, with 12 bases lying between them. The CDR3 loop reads CSAEGTNYEQYF. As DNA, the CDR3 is TGCAGTGCCGAAGGGACGAACTACGAGCAGTACTTC.